This TCR beta chain came from a study of tumor-infiltrating lymphocytes in primary liver carcinoma. Study-level background: Samples produced roughly 3.5 to 8 million productive TCRbeta reads, comparable across tissue types. Findings of the study overall: Between tumor regions, pairs overlapped more than tumor-adjacent and tumor-blood pairs did. Roughly 8-24% of top clones, and no more, occurred in all five tumor regions.

Making TCR beta cDNA involved 400 to 600 ng total RNA and a constant-region primer. Three nested multiplex PCR rounds of slightly modified ARM-PCR generated TCR beta libraries. TRBV1-TRBV30 forward primers paired with a C-beta reverse primer were used in the first two PCR rounds, which ran around 10 cycles each. Each CDR3 protein is one row after TCRdb ran MiXCR on the multiplex PCR reads. There are 60,000 or so distinct CDR3 sequences in the sample; 55% to 75% occur only once, and about 56% lies in the top ten. Each 20-30 mg portion of unsorted bulk tissue served as the source for co-extraction of RNA and DNA. Chronic HBV infection, untreated so far, was present in the patients. In its sample, this clonotype was seen many times. Antigen specificity is unknown. Per germline, CDR1 SGHDT and CDR2 YYEEEE. This CDR3 is 14 amino acids long. Deletions cut 0 bases from V and 2 bases from J, with 9 bases between.

The sample comprised liver tumor tissue from sampling region 2. Subset noted: tumor region T2, inferior pole. The clonotype was recovered from a man aged 40-49 years with primary liver carcinoma and hepatitis B virus infection. The V and J genes are TRBV5-6 and TRBJ2-7; D is uncertain. The CDR3 is CASSLGGRTYEQYF. For the CDR3, the DNA is TGTGCCAGCAGCTTGGGCGGACGCACCTACGAGCAGTACTTC.